This T cell receptor beta chain was obtained from a study of T cells in Graves' hyperthyroidism and ophthalmopathy. The table lists this clonotype with many counts. TCR beta CDR3 regions were amplified from RNA. The study used the HTBI primer set for a first-round RT-PCR of the TCR CDR3. Each CDR3 protein gets one entry after TCRdb re-called the multiplex PCR reads with MiXCR. The sample carries around 300,000 distinct CDR3 sequences, about 15% recorded once. Across 18 months, stable Graves' hyperthyroidism was marked by no progression to ophthalmopathy. Reasons for excluding patients were uncontrolled infection, other autoimmune disease, pregnancy or lactation. The V gene end was trimmed by 5 bases and the J gene end by 6 bases; junction bases not matched to a gene: 6. The CDR3 sequence is 15 residues long. Germline V gene sequence: CDR1 SGHAT, CDR2 FQDESV (reference sequence).

The material sequenced was blood. The TCR was taken from a woman younger than 45 with Graves' hyperthyroidism. This chain links TRBV11-1 with TRBJ2-1, with 11 bases lining up with TRBD2. The CDR3 DNA reads as TGTGCCAGCAGCGCTCTAGCGGGAGGTTCCAATGAGCAGTTCTTC. It is translated as CASSALAGGSNEQFF.